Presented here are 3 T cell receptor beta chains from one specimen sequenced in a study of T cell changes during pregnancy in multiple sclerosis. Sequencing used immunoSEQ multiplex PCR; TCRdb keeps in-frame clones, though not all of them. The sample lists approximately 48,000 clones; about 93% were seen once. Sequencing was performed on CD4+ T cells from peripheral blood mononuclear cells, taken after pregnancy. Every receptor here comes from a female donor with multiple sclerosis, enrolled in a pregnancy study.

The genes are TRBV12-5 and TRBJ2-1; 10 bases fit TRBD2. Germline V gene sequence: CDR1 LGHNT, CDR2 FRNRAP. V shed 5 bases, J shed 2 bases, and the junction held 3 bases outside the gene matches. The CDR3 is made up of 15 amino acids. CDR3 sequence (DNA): TGTGCTAGTGGTGGAGGACTAGCGGCCTACAATGAGCAGTTCTTC. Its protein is CASGGGLAAYNEQFF.

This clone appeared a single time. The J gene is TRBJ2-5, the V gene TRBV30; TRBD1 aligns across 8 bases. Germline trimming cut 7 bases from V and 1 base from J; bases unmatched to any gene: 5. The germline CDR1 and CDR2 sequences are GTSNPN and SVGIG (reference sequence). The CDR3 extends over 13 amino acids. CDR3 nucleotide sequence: TGTGCCTACGGACAGGGATCCCAAGAGACCCAGTACTTC. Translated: CAYGQGSQETQYF.

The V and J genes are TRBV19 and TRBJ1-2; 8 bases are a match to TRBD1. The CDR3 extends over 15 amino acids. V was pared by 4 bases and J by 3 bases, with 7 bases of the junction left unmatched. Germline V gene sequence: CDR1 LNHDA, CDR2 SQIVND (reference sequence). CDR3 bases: TGTGCCAGTAGTACCGGTGGCAGGGGGCACTATGGCTACACCTTC. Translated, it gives CASSTGGRGHYGYTF.